The sequence of this T cell receptor beta chain was determined in a study of blood T cells in healthy people across ages. Turning to the study itself: The capture of about one barcoded beta molecule per two T cells was achieved by template switching.

This clonotype was seen only a few times. What it recognizes is unknown. A second roughly 6 to 11 cycle PCR used barcoded and J-beta primers. A 12-random-nucleotide template-switch adaptor tagged each cDNA molecule. MiXCR was run by TCRdb on the 5' RACE reads, yielding one entry per CDR3 protein. Here the sample spans about 1.4 million distinct CDR3 sequences, 59% being singletons. The V end was cut by 4 bases, the J end by 1 base, with 12 bases between. From germline, CDR1 is SGHNT and CDR2 YYREEE (reference sequence). The CDR3 loop spans 14 amino acids. The study's findings and limits: With age, beta diversity per million T cells declined roughly linearly, significantly by around 43.

The clonotype comes from a man between 18 and 29 years old in good health. V gene TRBV5-4 combines with J gene TRBJ2-7; D possibly uses TRBD1 or TRBD2 (5 bases each). What was sequenced was blood. Here the CDR3 DNA reads TGTGCCAGCAGCCCGGGACCTGAATCCTACGAGCAGTACTTC. It specifies CASSPGPESYEQYF.